These 17 T cell receptor beta chains came from one sample sequenced in a study of beta chain features in type 1 diabetes. Reverse transcribing all isolated RNA meant expressed TCRB transcripts were sequenced. This table comes from immunoSEQ multiplex PCR, and its TCRdb copy is limited to in-frame clones, with some not included. This sample has 850,000 to 900,000 clones; roughly 15% occur once, and the top ten carry roughly 0.025%. The sample taken for sequencing was naive CD4+ T cells from blood. The receptors shown here come from a woman between 18 and 29 years old in good health.

A few counts support this clone. The V and J genes are TRBV7-2 and TRBJ2-1; 9 positions match TRBD2. From germline, CDR1 is SGHTA and CDR2 FQGNSA. CDR3 size: 15 residues. Trimming cost V 3 bases and J 5 bases; bases outside gene matches: 5. CDR3 sequence: CASSLPSGNNNEQFF. In DNA, the CDR3 is TGTGCCAGCAGCTTGCCTAGCGGGAACAACAATGAGCAGTTCTTC. Drawing the rest from reference TRBV7-2 and TRBJ2-1, the complete variable domain is GAGVSQSPSNKVTEKGKDVELRCDPISGHTALYWYRQSLGQGLEFLIYFQGNSAPDKSGLPSDRFSAERTGGSVSTLTIQRTQQEDSAVYLCASSLPSGNNNEQFFGPGTRLTVL.

The rearrangement joins TRBV5-4 to TRBJ2-1; 9 bases line up with TRBD2. There are 15 residues in the CDR3. Germline CDR1 reads SGHNT; CDR2 reads YYREEE (reference sequence). V lost 0 bases and J lost 7; bases outside the gene matches: 5. CDR3 amino acids: CASSLVAGVPNEQFF. CDR3 sequence (DNA): TGTGCCAGCAGCTTGGTAGCGGGAGTACCTAATGAGCAGTTCTTC.

Only a few counts were recorded for this clone. J is TRBJ2-7 and V is TRBV6-1; 10 positions agree with TRBD2. This CDR3 is 15 amino acids long. Germline values: CDR1 MNHNS, CDR2 SASEGT. V lost 7 bases and J lost 3; bases outside the gene matches: 9. The CDR3: CASNGALAGNYEQYF. The CDR3 DNA follows: TGTGCCAGCAATGGGGCACTAGCGGGAAACTACGAGCAGTACTTC.

The rearrangement joins TRBV7-2 to TRBJ1-5, with D possibly TRBD1 on 6 matching bases. The length of the CDR3 is 16 residues. Trimming stripped 5 bases from V and 0 bases from J, with 14 bases between. Germline values: CDR1 SGHTA, CDR2 FQGNSA. The CDR3 loop reads CASSPHGQNSNQPQHF. DNA for the CDR3: TGTGCCAGCAGCCCCCACGGACAGAATAGCAATCAGCCCCAGCATTTT.

The CDR3 protein is CASSGTGDSSYEQYF. As DNA, the CDR3 is TGCGCCAGCAGCGGAACAGGGGATAGCTCCTACGAGCAGTACTTC. The chain employs TRBV5-1 and TRBJ2-7; the match to TRBD1 covers 7 bases. The junction had 7 bases not matched to a gene; V was cut back by 4 bases and J by 0 bases. This CDR3 is 15 amino acids long. Looked up from germline, CDR1 is SGHRS and CDR2 is YFSETQ.

The genes are TRBV25-1 and TRBJ2-1; 7 bases fit TRBD1. This CDR3 has 17 residues. Looked up from germline, CDR1 is MGHDK and CDR2 is SYGVNS. J lost 1 base, V lost 4 bases, and 10 bases had no gene match. Here the CDR3 reads CASSGTLTGISYNEQFF. In DNA form, the CDR3 reads TGTGCCAGCAGTGGTACCCTGACAGGGATTTCCTACAATGAGCAGTTCTTC.

This clone was detected only a few times. The genes are TRBV6-5 and TRBJ2-7; 9 bases line up with TRBD1. Germline trimming cut 6 bases from V and 3 bases from J; bases unmatched to any gene: 3. Germline CDR1 is MNHEY and CDR2 is SVGAGI. The CDR3 totals 13 residues. This CDR3 is CASSSTGGYEQYF. As DNA, the CDR3 is TGTGCCAGCAGCTCGACAGGGGGCTACGAGCAGTACTTC.

This clone was detected only a few times. The gene calls are TRBV7-8 and TRBJ1-4, with 7 bases that match TRBD1. The CDR3 covers 17 residues. V lost 0 bases, J lost 4 bases, and 8 bases stayed unmatched. Germline loops: CDR1 SGHVS, CDR2 FQNEAQ. In nucleotides, the CDR3 is TGTGCCAGCAGCTTAGCTTTTGGGACAGTCCTTAATGAAAAACTGTTTTTT. Translation: CASSLAFGTVLNEKLFF. Full variable domain (missing parts from reference TRBV7-8 and TRBJ1-4): GAGVSQSPRYKVAKRGQDVALRCDPISGHVSLFWYQQALGQGPEFLTYFQNEAQLDKSGLPSDRFFAERPEGSVSTLKIQRTQQEDSAVYLCASSLAFGTVLNEKLFFGSGTQLSVL.

This chain joins TRBV6-6 and TRBJ1-5, with D maybe TRBD1 (5 bases). Germline V gene lookup returns CDR1 MNHNY and CDR2 SVGAGI (reference sequence). V dropped 10 bases and J dropped 6 bases, with 13 bases sitting between them. This CDR3 has 12 residues. This CDR3 is CAISGSIQPQHF. The DNA of the CDR3 is TGTGCCATATCAGGGAGTATTCAGCCCCAGCATTTT.

V and J are TRBV7-2 and TRBJ2-5; weak D call: TRBD2 (6 bases). This CDR3 has 14 amino acids. The ends were cut back, 1 base at V and 4 bases at J, with 10 bases in the middle. CDR1 SGHTA and CDR2 FQGNSA come from the germline V gene. The CDR3 nucleotides are TGTGCCAGCAGCTTAGACACGGGAGCAGAGACCCAGTACTTC. As protein: CASSLDTGAETQYF. The full variable domain, rest sourced from reference TRBV7-2 and TRBJ2-5, is GAGVSQSPSNKVTEKGKDVELRCDPISGHTALYWYRQSLGQGLEFLIYFQGNSAPDKSGLPSDRFSAERTGGSVSTLTIQRTQQEDSAVYLCASSLDTGAETQYFGPGTRLLVL.

This clone was recorded a few times. This chain links TRBV21-1 with TRBJ1-6. TRBV21-1 is reported as a pseudogene. The length of the CDR3 is 15 residues. The CDR3 sequence: CASSRGRVVISPLHF. CDR3 sequence (DNA): TGTGCCAGCAGCCGCGGAAGGGTGGTAATCTCACCCCTCCACTTT.

The chain employs TRBV20-1 and TRBJ2-7; weak D call: TRBD2 (7 bases). V lost 7 bases and J lost 6, with 13 bases in between. In germline, CDR1 is DFQATT, CDR2 SNEGSKA (reference sequence). This CDR3 spans 11 amino acids. CDR3 loop: CSGYRGAEQYF. CDR3 DNA: TGCAGTGGGTACCGGGGGGCCGAGCAGTACTTC.

The table lists this clone with a few counts. The chain carries TRBV19 and TRBJ1-2; D is unresolved. Trimming removed 7 bases from V and 0 bases from J, with 9 bases in between. Per germline, CDR1 LNHDA and CDR2 SQIVND (reference sequence). The CDR3 runs to 13 residues. The CDR3, as DNA: TGTGCCAGTACAAGGGATTCTAACTATGGCTACACCTTC. Translation gives CASTRDSNYGYTF.

This clone was seen at least ten times. This rearrangement joins TRBV7-9 to TRBJ1-3; possibly TRBD1 for D (5 bases). The V gene lost 8 bases and the J gene lost 4 bases, with 9 bases spanning the gap. The length of the CDR3 is 12 residues. The V gene's germline CDR1 is SEHNR and CDR2 FQNEAQ (reference sequence). CDR3: CASGGTGNTIYF. The DNA of the CDR3 is TGTGCCAGCGGGGGAACCGGAAACACCATATATTTT.

The rearrangement joins TRBV6-5 to TRBJ2-3, with D maybe TRBD1 (6 bases). Germline CDR1 reads MNHEY; CDR2 reads SVGAGI. CDR3 size: 11 residues. V lost 0 bases and J 11 bases, leaving 6 bases between the germline ends. The CDR3 nucleotides read TGTGCCAGCAGTTACTCGGACAGGCAGTATTTT. Its protein is CASSYSDRQYF.

The sample holds one count of this clone. The genes are TRBV7-2 and TRBJ2-5, with TRBD2 matching 13 bases. The CDR3 has 18 residues. The V gene's germline CDR1 is SGHTA and CDR2 FQGNSA. V was clipped by 5 bases and J by 0 bases; unmatched bases: 9. The CDR3 is CASSPGLAGEFYQETQYF. CDR3 coding DNA: TGTGCCAGCAGCCCAGGACTAGCGGGAGAATTCTACCAAGAGACCCAGTACTTC.

The chain combines TRBV5-4 with TRBJ2-3, with 13 bases fitting TRBD2. CDR1 and CDR2 from the germline V gene are SGHNT and YYREEE (reference sequence). This CDR3 is 16 amino acids long. V shed 6 bases and J 6 bases; nucleotides not matched to a gene: 10. The CDR3 DNA reads as TGTGCCAGCACCGACAAACTAGCGGGAGGGCCGGATACGCAGTATTTT. The encoded protein is CASTDKLAGGPDTQYF.